This is a list of T cell receptor beta chains from one sample in a study of cytomegalovirus exposure and HLA in healthy donors. Sequenced by immunoSEQ multiplex PCR; TCRdb stores in-frame clones only, minus some. The table has roughly 50,000 clones, less than 85% seen once. Sequencing was performed on PBMCs. The receptors here all came from a man aged 30-40 years in good health and CMV-seropositive. Each CDR3 is given with its conserved first and last residue. D genes are given only for firm matches. Only some rows state a clone size, as once, few, many or a class for expanded clones.

J | size | V | D | DNA | CDR3
TRBJ1-6 | few | TRBV4-3 | . | TGCGCCAGCAGCGTCGGGTTGGCGCATAATTCACCCCTCCACTTT | CASSVGLAHNSPLHF
TRBJ2-1 | . | TRBV10-3 | TRBD2 | TGTGCCTACAGCGGGGGGCCCCCCAATGAGCAGTTCTTC | CAYSGGPPNEQFF
TRBJ1-2 | . | TRBV5-1 | . | TGCGCCAGCAGCTTGGGTCAGGCACCGAACTATGGCTACACCTTC | CASSLGQAPNYGYTF
TRBJ1-5 | . | TRBV18 | . | TGTGCCAGCTCACCATCGAAAGGGGATAGCAATCAGCCCCAGCATTTT | CASSPSKGDSNQPQHF
TRBJ2-1 | . | TRBV28 | . | TGTGCCAGCAGCCCCTCTCCCTCCTACAATGAGCAGTTCTTC | CASSPSPSYNEQFF
TRBJ1-2 | once | TRBV5-1 | TRBD1 | TGCGCCAGCAGCTTACAGGGGGACGGCTACACCTTC | CASSLQGDGYTF
TRBJ2-3 | . | TRBV20-1 | . | TGCAGTGCTCCATCAGATACGCAGTATTTT | CSAPSDTQYF
TRBJ2-5 | . | TRBV28 | TRBD1 | TGTGCCAGCAGTTCAGGGGGTCAAGAGACCCAGTACTTC | CASSSGGQETQYF
TRBJ1-2 | few | TRBV4-1 | TRBD1 | TGCGCCAGCAGCCAAGGCCCGACAGGGGGGCCTAACTATGGCTACACCTTC | CASSQGPTGGPNYGYTF
TRBJ1-1 | . | TRBV7-9 | . | TGTGCCAGCAGCGCCGCGGGGAACACTGAAGCTTTCTTT | CASSAAGNTEAFF
TRBJ2-2 | . | TRBV5-6 | . | TGTGCCAGCAGCACGGACAGCCTAAGATGGACCGGGGAGCTGTTTTTT | CASSTDSLRWTGELFF
TRBJ2-1 | . | TRBV6-5 | . | TGTGCCAGCAGTTACTTGAGCCGACTTGGCAATGAGCAGTTCTTC | CASSYLSRLGNEQFF
TRBJ2-3 | . | TRBV14 | TRBD1 | TGTGCCAGCAGCCAAGGTTCGTTCGACAGGGGGTCGTCAGATACGCAGTATTTT | CASSQGSFDRGSSDTQYF
TRBJ2-7 | . | TRBV28 | . | TGTGCCAGCAGTTCCCCCTCCGAGTACGAGCAGTACTTC | CASSSPSEYEQYF
TRBJ2-7 | . | TRBV5-1 | TRBD2 | TGCGCCAGCAGCTGGGCCGGGGCTGGGAGCGGGGCTTACGAGCAGTACTTC | CASSWAGAGSGAYEQYF
TRBJ2-7 | . | TRBV4-1 | . | TGCGCCAGCAGCCTCGGAGAAGGTTACGAGCAGTACTTC | CASSLGEGYEQYF
TRBJ2-1 | once | TRBV6-1 | TRBD2 | TGTGCCAGCAGTGAATACACTAGCGGGGTAATGACTGAGCAGTTCTTC | CASSEYTSGVMTEQFF
TRBJ1-2 | . | TRBV28 | TRBD1 | TGTGCCAGCAGTCCTTGGACAGGAAGCTTCAATGGCTACACCTTC | CASSPWTGSFNGYTF
TRBJ1-3 | . | TRBV13 | TRBD1 | TGTGCCAGCAGCTTAATTGGGAGGACAGGGGGAAACACCATATATTTT | CASSLIGRTGGNTIYF
TRBJ2-3 | . | TRBV5-1 | . | TGCGCCAGCAGCTTAGAAGGGGCCCTAAGCACAGATACGCAGTATTTT | CASSLEGALSTDTQYF
TRBJ2-1 | . | TRBV7-3 | . | TGTGCCAGCAGCTTAGCGCGTTGGTCCGGGGACAACTACAATGAGCAGTTCTTC | CASSLARWSGDNYNEQFF
TRBJ1-1 | . | TRBV7-2 | . | TGTGCCAGCAGCTCAGAAGGGGGTTGGGGCACTGAAGCTTTCTTT | CASSSEGGWGTEAFF
TRBJ1-1 | few | TRBV2 | . | TGTGCCAGCAGACCCGGGACACCCAAGAACACTGAAGCTTTCTTT | CASRPGTPKNTEAFF
TRBJ1-5 | few | TRBV6-1 | . | TGTGCCAGCAGCTCAGGGAATCAGCCCCAGCATTTT | CASSSGNQPQHF
TRBJ1-5 | few | TRBV30 | . | TGTGCCTGGAGTGTACTGGGGGGGTCCTTCAATCAGCCCCAGCATTTT | CAWSVLGGSFNQPQHF
TRBJ2-1 | . | TRBV20-1 | . | TGCAGTGCTCCCCATCCCCATGAGCAGTTCTTC | CSAPHPHEQFF
TRBJ2-6 | . | TRBV7-2 | TRBD1 | TGTGCCAGCACCACGACAGGGGGCGTGATAAGCGCCAACGTCCTGACTTTC | CASTTTGGVISANVLTF
TRBJ2-7 | . | TRBV6-5 | . | TGTGCCAGCAGCTACGGGGGAGGCCGTCAGTACTTC | CASSYGGGRQYF
TRBJ2-1 | . | TRBV27 | . | TGTGCCAGCAGGCCCGGGAAGACTTACAATGAGCAGTTCTTC | CASRPGKTYNEQFF
TRBJ1-1 | . | TRBV7-9 | . | TGTGCCAGCAGCGGACGGACAGTGAACACTGAAGCTTTCTTT | CASSGRTVNTEAFF
TRBJ2-1 | . | TRBV28 | . | TGTGCCAGCAGTATTCACTCCGGGAAGAAGCAGTTCTTC | CASSIHSGKKQFF
TRBJ2-7 | . | TRBV28 | . | TGTGCCAGCAGTTTATTGGGGACAAGAAAACACAAGATCTCCTACGAGCAGTACTTC | CASSLLGTRKHKISYEQYF